This TCR beta chain was sequenced for a study of T cell clones after liver transplantation. Study in general: Tolerance: complete withdrawal held at least one year, liver enzymes staying within twice normal.

Only in-frame clones appear in the TCRdb table, and some are missing; sequencing was by immunoSEQ multiplex PCR. The table lists just under 60,000 clones, roughly 70% of them singletons. Germline V gene sequence: CDR1 SGHRS, CDR2 YFSETQ. The V end was cut by 4 bases, the J end by 6 bases, with 12 bases between. The CDR3 has 13 residues. This sequence was found in a human patient who received a liver transplant. Some T cells could come from the graft donor. Sequences were derived from CD4+ T cells from blood, sampled at the approximately 15-month timepoint. J is TRBJ2-3 and V is TRBV5-1, with D tentatively TRBD1 (6 bases). CDR3 coding DNA: TGCGCCAGCAGCCTTCACAGGGACGATACGCAGTATTTT. It is translated as CASSLHRDDTQYF.